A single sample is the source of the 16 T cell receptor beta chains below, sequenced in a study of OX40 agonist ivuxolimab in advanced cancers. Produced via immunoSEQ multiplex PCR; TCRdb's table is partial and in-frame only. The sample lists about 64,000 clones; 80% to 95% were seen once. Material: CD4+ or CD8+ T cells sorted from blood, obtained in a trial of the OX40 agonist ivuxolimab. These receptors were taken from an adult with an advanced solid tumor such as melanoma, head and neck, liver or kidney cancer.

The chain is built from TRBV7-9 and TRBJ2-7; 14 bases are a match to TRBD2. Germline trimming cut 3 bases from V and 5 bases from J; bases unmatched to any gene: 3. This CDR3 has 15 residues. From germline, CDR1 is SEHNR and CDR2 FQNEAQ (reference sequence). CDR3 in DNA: TGTGCCAGCAGCTTGGGGACTAGCGGGAGAGACGAGCAGTACTTC. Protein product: CASSLGTSGRDEQYF.

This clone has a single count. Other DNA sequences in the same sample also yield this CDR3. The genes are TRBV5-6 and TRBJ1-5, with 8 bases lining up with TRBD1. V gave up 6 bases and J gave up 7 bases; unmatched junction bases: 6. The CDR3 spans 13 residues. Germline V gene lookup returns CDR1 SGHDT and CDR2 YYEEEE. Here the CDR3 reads CASNRQGIQPQHF. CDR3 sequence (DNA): TGTGCCAGCAACAGACAGGGGATACAGCCCCAGCATTTT.

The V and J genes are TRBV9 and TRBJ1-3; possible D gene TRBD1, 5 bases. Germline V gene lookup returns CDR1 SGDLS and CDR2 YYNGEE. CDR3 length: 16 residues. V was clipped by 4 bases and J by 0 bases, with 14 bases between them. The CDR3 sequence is CASSRSIGASGNTIYF. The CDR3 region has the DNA TGTGCCAGCAGCCGTAGTATCGGGGCCTCTGGAAACACCATATATTTT. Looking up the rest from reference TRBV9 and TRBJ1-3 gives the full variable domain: DSGVTQTPKHLITATGQRVTLRCSPRSGDLSVYWYQQSLDQGLQFLIQYYNGEERAKGNILERFSAQQFPDLHSELNLSSLELGDSALYFCASSRSIGASGNTIYFGEGSWLTVV.

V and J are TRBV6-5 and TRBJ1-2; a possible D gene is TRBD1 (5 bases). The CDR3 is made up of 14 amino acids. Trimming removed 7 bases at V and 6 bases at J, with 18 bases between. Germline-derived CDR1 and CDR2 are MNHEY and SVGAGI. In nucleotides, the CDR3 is TGTGCCAGCACCGACCGGGACGGTCAGCATGGCTACACCTTC. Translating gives CASTDRDGQHGYTF.

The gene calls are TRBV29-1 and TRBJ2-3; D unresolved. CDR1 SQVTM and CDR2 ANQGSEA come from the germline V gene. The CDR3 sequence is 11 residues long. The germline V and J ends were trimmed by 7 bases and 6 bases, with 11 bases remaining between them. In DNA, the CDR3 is TGCAGCGCCGGGCCTCCGGATACGCAGTATTTT. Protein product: CSAGPPDTQYF.

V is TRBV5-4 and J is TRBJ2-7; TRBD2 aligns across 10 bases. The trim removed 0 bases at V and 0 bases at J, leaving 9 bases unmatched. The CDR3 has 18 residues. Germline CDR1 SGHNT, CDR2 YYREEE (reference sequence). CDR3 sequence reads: CASSLAKGLALSSYEQYF. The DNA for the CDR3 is TGTGCCAGCAGCTTGGCCAAGGGACTAGCGTTAAGCTCCTACGAGCAGTACTTC.

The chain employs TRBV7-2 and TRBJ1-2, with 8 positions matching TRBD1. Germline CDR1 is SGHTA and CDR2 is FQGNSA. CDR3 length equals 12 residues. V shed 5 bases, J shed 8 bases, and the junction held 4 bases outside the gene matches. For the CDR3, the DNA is TGTGCCAGCAGCACCCGGACAGGGGGCTACACCTTC. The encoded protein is CASSTRTGGYTF.

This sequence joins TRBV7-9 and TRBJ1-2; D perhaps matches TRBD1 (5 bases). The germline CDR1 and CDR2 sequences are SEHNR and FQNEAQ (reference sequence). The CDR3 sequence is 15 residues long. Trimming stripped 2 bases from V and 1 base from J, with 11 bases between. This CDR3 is CASSLIGASNYGYTF. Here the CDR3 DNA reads TGTGCCAGCAGCTTAATAGGGGCTAGTAACTATGGCTACACCTTC. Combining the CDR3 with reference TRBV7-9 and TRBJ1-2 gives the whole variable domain DTGVSQNPRHKITKRGQNVTFRCDPISEHNRLYWYRQTLGQGPEFLTYFQNEAQLEKSRLLSDRFSAERPKGSFSTLEIQRTEQGDSAMYLCASSLIGASNYGYTFGSGTRLTVV.

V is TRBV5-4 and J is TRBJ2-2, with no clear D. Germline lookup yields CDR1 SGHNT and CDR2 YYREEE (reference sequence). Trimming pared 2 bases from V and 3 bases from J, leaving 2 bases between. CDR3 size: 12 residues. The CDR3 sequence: CASSLDTGELFF. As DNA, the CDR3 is TGTGCCAGCAGCTTAGACACCGGGGAGCTGTTTTTT.

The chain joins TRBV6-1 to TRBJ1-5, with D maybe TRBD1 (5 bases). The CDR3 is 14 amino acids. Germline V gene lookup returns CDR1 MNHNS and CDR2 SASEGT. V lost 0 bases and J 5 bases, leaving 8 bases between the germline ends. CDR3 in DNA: TGTGCCAGCAGTGAAGCAGGAGGGGATCAGCCCCAGCATTTT. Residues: CASSEAGGDQPQHF.

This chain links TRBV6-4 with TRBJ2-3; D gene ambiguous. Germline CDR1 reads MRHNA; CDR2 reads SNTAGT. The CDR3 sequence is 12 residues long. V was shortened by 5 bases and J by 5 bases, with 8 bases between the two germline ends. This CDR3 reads CASSSQRDTQYF. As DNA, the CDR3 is TGTGCCAGCAGTTCGCAGAGAGATACGCAGTATTTT.

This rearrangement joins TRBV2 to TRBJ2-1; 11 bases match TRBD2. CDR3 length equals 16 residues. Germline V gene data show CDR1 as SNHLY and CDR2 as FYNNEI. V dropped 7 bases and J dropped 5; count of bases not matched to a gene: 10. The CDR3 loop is CASNIPGLAENNEQFF. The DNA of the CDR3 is TGTGCCAGCAATATCCCGGGACTAGCGGAGAACAATGAGCAGTTCTTC.

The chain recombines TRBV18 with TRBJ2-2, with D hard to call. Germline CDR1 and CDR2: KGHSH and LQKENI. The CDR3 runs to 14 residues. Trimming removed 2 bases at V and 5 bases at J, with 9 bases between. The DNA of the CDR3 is TGTGCCAGCTCACCAATGAGATTTACCGGGGAGCTGTTTTTT. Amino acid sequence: CASSPMRFTGELFF.

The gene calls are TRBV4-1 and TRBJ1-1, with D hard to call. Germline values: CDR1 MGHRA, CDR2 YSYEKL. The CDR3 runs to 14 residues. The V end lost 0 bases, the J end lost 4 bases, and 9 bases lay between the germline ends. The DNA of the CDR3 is TGCGCCAGCAGCCAAGAGTCGAGAAGCACTGAAGCTTTCTTT. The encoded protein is CASSQESRSTEAFF.

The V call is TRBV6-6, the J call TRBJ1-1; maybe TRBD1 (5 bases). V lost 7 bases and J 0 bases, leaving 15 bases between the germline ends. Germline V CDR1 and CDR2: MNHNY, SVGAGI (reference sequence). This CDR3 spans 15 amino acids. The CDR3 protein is CASNGRVNVNTEAFF. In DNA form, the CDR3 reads TGTGCCAGCAACGGCAGGGTAAATGTGAACACTGAAGCTTTCTTT.

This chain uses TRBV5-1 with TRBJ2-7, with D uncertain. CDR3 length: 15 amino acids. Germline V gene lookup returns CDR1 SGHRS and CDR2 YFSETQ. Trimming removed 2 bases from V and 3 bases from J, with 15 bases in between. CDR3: CASSFLSGFNYEQYF. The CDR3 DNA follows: TGCGCCAGCAGCTTTCTTAGTGGATTCAACTACGAGCAGTACTTC.